This is a list of T cell receptor beta chains from one sample in a study of identical twins. TCRdb re-derived calls from the 5' RACE reads in MiXCR, one entry per CDR3 protein. The sample includes 500,000 to 600,000 distinct CDR3 sequences, 22% of them seen just once. Separately, the same data were catalogued under a study of T cells expressing NK-cell markers.

The material sequenced was CD4+ T cells sorted from blood. These receptors came from a woman younger than 30 in good health. Each CDR3 is given with its conserved first and last residue. The D gene is left open where the match is weak. Part of the rows lack a size; the others show once, few, many or a class for expanded clones.

v_call	j_call	clone_size	d_call	cdr3_aa	cdr3_nt
TRBV6-6	TRBJ2-7	.	.	CASGVGYEQYF	TGTGCCAGCGGTGTGGGCTACGAGCAGTACTTC
TRBV5-1	TRBJ2-5	few	.	CASSLGGMETQYF	TGCGCCAGCAGCTTGGGGGGTATGGAGACCCAGTACTTC
TRBV10-3	TRBJ1-1	.	.	CATFPAGGHEAFF	TGTGCCACTTTCCCCGCCGGGGGACACGAAGCTTTCTTT
TRBV24-1	TRBJ2-1	few	.	CATSDRSGEQFF	TGTGCCACCAGTGATCGGAGTGGTGAGCAGTTCTTC
TRBV29-1	TRBJ1-1	few	.	CSGGTHLNTEAFF	TGCAGCGGGGGGACACATCTGAACACTGAAGCTTTCTTT
TRBV5-1	TRBJ2-6	few	TRBD1	CASSGYQGAGANVLTF	TGCGCCAGCAGCGGATATCAGGGGGCTGGGGCCAACGTCCTGACTTTC
TRBV5-1	TRBJ2-7	few	.	CASSLDGPLYEQYF	TGCGCCAGCAGCTTGGACGGACCACTCTACGAGCAGTACTTC
TRBV10-3	TRBJ2-7	many	TRBD2	CATLLAGAYEQYF	TGTGCCACCTTACTAGCGGGGGCCTACGAGCAGTACTTC
TRBV11-3	TRBJ1-3	few	.	CASSPSPGRSSGNTIYF	TGTGCCAGCAGCCCAAGCCCAGGGCGCTCCTCTGGAAACACCATATATTTT
TRBV7-9	TRBJ2-3	.	TRBD2	CASSFSLAGDTQYF	TGTGCCAGCAGCTTCTCACTAGCGGGAGATACGCAGTATTTT
TRBV12-3/TRBV12-4	TRBJ2-1	few	TRBD2	CASRLSGGAHNEQFF	TGTGCCAGCAGGCTCAGCGGGGGGGCCCACAATGAGCAGTTCTTC
TRBV4-1	TRBJ2-5	.	.	CASSQVGTFQETQYF	TGCGCCAGCAGCCAAGTTGGGACCTTCCAAGAGACCCAGTACTTC
TRBV9	TRBJ2-3	few	TRBD1	CASSVGGQGADTQYF	TGTGCCAGCAGCGTAGGGGGGCAGGGGGCCGATACGCAGTATTTT
TRBV5-1	TRBJ2-3	.	TRBD2	CASSPGGLPDTQYF	TGCGCCAGCAGCCCGGGGGGATTACCAGATACGCAGTATTTT
TRBV20-1	TRBJ2-7	many	TRBD2	CSAGRTSGNYEQYF	TGCAGTGCTGGTCGGACTAGCGGGAACTACGAGCAGTACTTC
TRBV4-2	TRBJ2-2	.	.	CASSQDPRPGDTGELFF	TGTGCCAGCAGCCAAGACCCCCGGCCAGGGGACACCGGGGAGCTGTTTTTT
TRBV12-3/TRBV12-4	TRBJ1-1	.	TRBD1	CASRAWDRNTEAFF	TGTGCCAGCAGGGCTTGGGACAGGAACACTGAAGCTTTCTTT
TRBV10-3	TRBJ1-5	.	.	CAISESSGQPQHF	TGTGCCATCAGTGAGTCGAGTGGTCAGCCCCAGCATTTT
TRBV20-1	TRBJ2-6	.	TRBD1	CSAREGGGGANVLTF	TGCAGTGCTAGAGAAGGGGGCGGTGGGGCCAACGTCCTGACTTTC
TRBV7-8	TRBJ2-7	.	.	CASSLATGGWDEQYF	TGTGCCAGCAGCTTAGCGACAGGAGGGTGGGACGAGCAGTACTTC
TRBV18	TRBJ2-7	.	.	CASSPRPGESADEQYF	TGTGCCAGCTCACCACGGCCGGGGGAATCCGCGGACGAGCAGTACTTC
TRBV5-6	TRBJ1-4	few	.	CASSFGTSLEKLFF	TGTGCCAGCAGCTTCGGGACGTCTCTTGAAAAACTGTTTTTT
TRBV11-3	TRBJ2-5	many	TRBD2	CASSPDSGLAGLLSTQYF	TGTGCCAGCAGCCCGGACTCGGGACTAGCGGGATTACTGTCGACCCAGTACTTC
TRBV9	TRBJ2-1	.	.	CASSGSKGATNEQFF	TGTGCCAGCAGCGGGAGTAAGGGCGCAACCAATGAGCAGTTCTTC
TRBV20-1	TRBJ2-3	few	.	CSAPQTSTDTQYF	TGCAGTGCTCCCCAGACGAGCACAGATACGCAGTATTTT
TRBV10-1	TRBJ2-1	.	.	CASSERPQYNEQFF	TGCGCCAGCAGTGAAAGGCCGCAGTACAATGAGCAGTTCTTC
TRBV7-3	TRBJ2-7	.	.	CASAKGLSGNEQYF	TGTGCCAGCGCAAAGGGACTGAGCGGCAACGAGCAGTACTTC
TRBV6-5	TRBJ2-7	.	.	CASSSRQRWHEQYF	TGTGCCAGCAGTTCTAGACAGAGATGGCACGAGCAGTACTTC
TRBV5-6	TRBJ2-6	.	.	CASSLTGSGPNVLTF	TGTGCCAGCAGCTTAACAGGGTCTGGGCCCAACGTCCTGACTTTC